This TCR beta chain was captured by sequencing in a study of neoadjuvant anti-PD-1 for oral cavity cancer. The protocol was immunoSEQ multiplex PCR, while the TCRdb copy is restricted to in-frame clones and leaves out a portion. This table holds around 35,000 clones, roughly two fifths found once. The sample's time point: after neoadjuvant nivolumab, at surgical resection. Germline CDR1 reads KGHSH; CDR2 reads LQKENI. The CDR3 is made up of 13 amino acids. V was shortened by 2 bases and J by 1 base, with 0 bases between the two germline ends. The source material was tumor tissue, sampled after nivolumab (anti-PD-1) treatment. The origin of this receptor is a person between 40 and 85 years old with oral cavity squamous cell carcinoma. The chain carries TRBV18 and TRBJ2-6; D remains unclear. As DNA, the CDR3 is TGTGCCAGCTCACCATCTGGGGCCAACGTCCTGACTTTC. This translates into CASSPSGANVLTF. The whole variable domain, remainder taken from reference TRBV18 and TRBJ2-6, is NAGVMQNPRHLVRRRGQEARLRCSPMKGHSHVYWYRQLPEEGLKFMVYLQKENIIDESGMPKERFSAEFPKEGPSILRIQQVVRGDSAAYFCASSPSGANVLTFGAGSRLTVL.